Listed here are 10 T cell receptor beta chains from one sample, sequenced in a study of neoadjuvant nivolumab and ipilimumab in lung cancer. The data were produced by immunoSEQ multiplex PCR, yet TCRdb's version contains in-frame clones alone and is incomplete. The sample lists 10,000 to 15,000 clones, about two thirds occurring once. The starting material was peripheral blood, obtained after neoadjuvant nivolumab, alone or with ipilimumab, at or shortly before surgery. The receptor set was obtained from an adult with non-small cell lung cancer.

This clone was seen just once. This chain connects TRBV7-9 to TRBJ2-2, with TRBD1 matching over 11 bases. The CDR3 is 17 amino acids. The V gene end was trimmed by 4 bases and the J gene end by 5 bases; junction bases not matched to a gene: 9. In germline, CDR1 is SEHNR, CDR2 FQNEAQ (reference sequence). CDR3 nucleotides: TGTGCCAGCAGCTCCCACCAAGGACAGGGGGCGACCGGGGAGCTGTTTTTT. This encodes CASSSHQGQGATGELFF.

V usage is TRBV5-1 and J usage is TRBJ1-1; D ambiguous. Germline lookup yields CDR1 SGHRS and CDR2 YFSETQ. V was trimmed by 1 base and J by 5 bases, leaving 15 bases between them. CDR3 length: 15 residues. The chain's CDR3 is CASSLNEPGRTEAFF. CDR3 nucleotides: TGCGCCAGCAGCTTGAATGAACCGGGTCGGACTGAAGCTTTCTTT.

V is TRBV7-9 and J is TRBJ2-7; 7 bases agree with TRBD1. The germline V gene encodes CDR1 SEHNR and CDR2 FQNEAQ (reference sequence). The CDR3 consists of 14 residues. The V segment lost 10 bases and the J segment 0 bases; nucleotides outside the gene matches: 9. Written as DNA, the CDR3 is TGTGCCACACGAACAGGGGCGAGCTCCTACGAGCAGTACTTC. Translated, it gives CATRTGASSYEQYF.

The chain uses TRBV18 and TRBJ2-7; no clear D. Germline CDR1 KGHSH, CDR2 LQKENI. The V end was cut by 4 bases, the J end by 0 bases, with 4 bases between. The CDR3 spans 12 residues. CDR3 sequence reads: CASSRSSYEQYF. Written as DNA, the CDR3 is TGTGCCAGCTCACGGAGCTCCTACGAGCAGTACTTC.

The chain uses TRBV6-6 and TRBJ1-1; D gene uncertain. From germline, CDR1 is MNHNY and CDR2 SVGAGI (reference sequence). The CDR3 loop spans 9 amino acids. Trimming left V 5 bases short and J 8 bases short, with 3 bases between. CDR3 bases: TGTGCCAGCAGTGGAGAAGCTTTCTTT. Amino acids: CASSGEAFF.

This clone is a singleton in its sample. CDR3 sequence (DNA): TGCGCCAGCAGCTTAAGAGTGTCAGGGGAGGGCGGCTACACCTTC. Protein: CASSLRVSGEGGYTF. The chain recombines TRBV5-1 with TRBJ1-2, with D perhaps TRBD1 (6 bases). Germline V gene data show CDR1 as SGHRS and CDR2 as YFSETQ. Trimming removed 2 bases at V and 8 bases at J, with 19 bases between. The CDR3 has 15 residues.

The chain employs TRBV5-1 and TRBJ2-7; 9 nucleotides align to TRBD1. With 4 bases clipped from V and 2 bases from J, the junction kept 7 bases outside the gene matches. This CDR3 is built from 15 residues. Germline CDR1 SGHRS, CDR2 YFSETQ. The CDR3 loop is CASSLRQGEPYEQYF. The DNA for the CDR3 is TGCGCCAGCAGCCTCCGACAGGGGGAACCCTACGAGCAGTACTTC. Full variable domain (remainder filled in from reference TRBV5-1 and TRBJ2-7): KAGVTQTPRYLIKTRGQQVTLSCSPISGHRSVSWYQQTPGQGLQFLFEYFSETQRNKGNFPGRFSGRQFSNSRSEMNVSTLELGDSALYLCASSLRQGEPYEQYFGPGTRLTVT.

The CDR3 protein is CAVDRNEQFF. In DNA, the CDR3 is TGTGCGGTAGACAGGAATGAGCAGTTCTTC. The chain links TRBV7-9 to TRBJ2-1; possible D gene TRBD1, 6 bases. The CDR3 length is 10 residues. Germline V lookup: CDR1 SEHNR, CDR2 FQNEAQ (reference sequence).

This clone was observed a handful of times. This chain uses TRBV6-5 with TRBJ1-5; 7 nucleotides line up with TRBD1. Trimming took 4 bases from V and 5 from J; bases not matched to a gene: 2. The germline CDR1 and CDR2 sequences are MNHEY and SVGAGI. This CDR3 region has 13 residues. The CDR3 DNA reads as TGTGCCAGCAGTTCGCAGGGGGATCAGCCCCAGCATTTT. It translates to CASSSQGDQPQHF.

The V call is TRBV9, the J call TRBJ1-2, with 10 bases lining up with TRBD1. This CDR3 has 15 amino acids. CDR1 SGDLS and CDR2 YYNGEE come from the germline V gene. J gave up 7 bases and V 4 bases, and 10 bases lay outside the gene matches. The CDR3 nucleotides are TGTGCCAGCAGCACCCGACAGGGGGCGACTACTGGCTACACCTTC. Translation: CASSTRQGATTGYTF.